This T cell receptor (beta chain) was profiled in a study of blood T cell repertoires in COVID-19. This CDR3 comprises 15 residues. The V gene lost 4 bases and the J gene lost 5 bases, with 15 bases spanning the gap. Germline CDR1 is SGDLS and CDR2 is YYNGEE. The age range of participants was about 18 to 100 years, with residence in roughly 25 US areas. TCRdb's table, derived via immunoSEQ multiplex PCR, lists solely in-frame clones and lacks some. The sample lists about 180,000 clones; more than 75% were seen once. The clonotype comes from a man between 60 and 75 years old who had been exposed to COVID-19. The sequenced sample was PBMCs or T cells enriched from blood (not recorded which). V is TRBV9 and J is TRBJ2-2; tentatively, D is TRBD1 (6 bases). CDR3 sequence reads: CASSPFLQGTGELFF. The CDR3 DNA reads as TGTGCCAGCAGCCCCTTTTTACAGGGTACCGGGGAGCTGTTTTTT.